The 26 T cell receptor beta chains below come from one sample, sequenced in a study of ipilimumab plus nivolumab after autologous stem cell transplantation. The method was immunoSEQ multiplex PCR; TCRdb's version includes in-frame clones alone and lacks a portion of them. The top ten clones hold 2% to 2.5% of a sample with about 83,000 clones, 75% to 85% of them seen once. The source material was PBMCs, sampled in a trial of ipilimumab plus nivolumab as post-transplant consolidation. All receptors come from a male donor with diffuse large B-cell lymphoma.

In its sample, this clone was seen once. The chain combines TRBV19 with TRBJ2-7, with D perhaps matching TRBD1 or TRBD2 (5 bases each). The CDR3 extends over 16 amino acids. Trimming removed 4 bases from V and 5 bases from J, with 21 bases in between. Looked up from germline, CDR1 is LNHDA and CDR2 is SQIVND (reference sequence). The DNA for the CDR3 is TGTGCCAGTAGTAGGGGCGGTGGGGGTAGGCAAGACGAGCAGTACTTC. This codes for CASSRGGGGRQDEQYF.

V and J are TRBV11-1 and TRBJ1-1; 8 nucleotides align to TRBD1. V shed 4 bases and J 0 bases; nucleotides not matched to a gene: 4. This CDR3 region has 15 residues. Germline assignment: CDR1 SGHAT and CDR2 FQDESV (reference sequence). The CDR3 protein is CASSYDRGLNTEAFF. The DNA for the CDR3 is TGTGCCAGCAGCTATGACAGGGGCTTGAACACTGAAGCTTTCTTT.

CDR3 amino acids: CASSTGQGASTDTQYF. The CDR3 DNA is TGCGCCAGCAGCACGGGACAGGGGGCTAGCACAGATACGCAGTATTTT. J is TRBJ2-3 and V is TRBV5-1; 12 bases are shared with TRBD1. The germline V gene encodes CDR1 SGHRS and CDR2 YFSETQ. Unmatched junction bases numbered 3, after V lost 4 bases and J lost 0 bases. CDR3 length equals 16 residues.

The rearrangement uses TRBV9 and TRBJ2-3, with a possible D match to TRBD2 (6 bases). The CDR3 totals 15 residues. With 2 bases removed from V and 2 bases from J, the gap between germline ends came to 12 bases. The V gene's germline CDR1 is SGDLS and CDR2 YYNGEE. The CDR3 is CASSVLAGLTDTQYF. The CDR3 coding sequence is TGTGCCAGCAGCGTTTTGGCGGGGCTCACAGATACGCAGTATTTT.

The chain carries TRBV6-1 and TRBJ1-1; D unresolved. The CDR3 runs to 13 residues. V lost 5 bases, J lost 5 bases, and 12 bases lay in between. CDR1 is MNHNS, CDR2 SASEGT, per germline. The CDR3 protein is CASSWISRTEAFF. Written as DNA, the CDR3 is TGTGCCAGCAGTTGGATCTCCCGGACTGAAGCTTTCTTT.

This clone is a singleton in its sample. The V and J genes are TRBV2 and TRBJ1-2; a weak D match, TRBD1 (6 bases). Germline V CDR1 and CDR2: SNHLY, FYNNEI. The CDR3 length is 13 residues. The germline V and J ends were trimmed by 4 bases and 6 bases, with 12 bases remaining between them. DNA for the CDR3: TGTGCCAGCAGTGTCCGGGGGGGCGATGGCTACACCTTC. Translated: CASSVRGGDGYTF.

Details on this clone: The sample holds other DNA sequences that translate to the same CDR3. The rearrangement joins TRBV7-9 to TRBJ2-7; TRBD2 agrees at 11 bases. Germline V lookup: CDR1 SEHNR, CDR2 FQNEAQ (reference sequence). The ends lost 6 bases at V and 3 bases at J; junction bases unmatched: 10. The CDR3 sequence is 16 residues long. The CDR3 loop reads CASSPPLAGGLYEQYF. Written as DNA, the CDR3 is TGTGCCAGCAGTCCCCCTCTAGCGGGGGGCCTCTACGAGCAGTACTTC. The full variable domain, in which reference TRBV7-9 and TRBJ2-7 provide the parts outside the CDR3, is DTGVSQNPRHKITKRGQNVTFRCDPISEHNRLYWYRQTLGQGPEFLTYFQNEAQLEKSRLLSDRFSAERPKGSFSTLEIQRTEQGDSAMYLCASSPPLAGGLYEQYFGPGTRLTVT.

This clone was counted once. The V gene is TRBV18, the J gene TRBJ2-1; 7 bases fit TRBD1. V was pared by 0 bases and J by 6 bases, with 5 bases of the junction left unmatched. Germline V gives CDR1 KGHSH, CDR2 LQKENI. This CDR3 region has 15 residues. CDR3 sequence (DNA): TGTGCCAGCTCACCACCCGGTGACAGGGCCAATGAGCAGTTCTTC. Amino acid sequence: CASSPPGDRANEQFF.

The rearrangement links TRBV25-1 to TRBJ1-1; D may be TRBD1 (5 bases). Germline V gene data show CDR1 as MGHDK and CDR2 as SYGVNS. The V end was cut by 2 bases, the J end by 1 base, with 11 bases between. There are 15 residues in the CDR3. The CDR3 spells CASSEGGQANTEAFF. The CDR3 DNA reads as TGTGCCAGCAGTGAAGGGGGTCAAGCGAACACTGAAGCTTTCTTT.

The chain is built from TRBV6-6 and TRBJ1-2; 8 nucleotides line up with TRBD1. This CDR3 comprises 13 residues. V trimming: 6 bases; J trimming: 8 bases; junction bases outside the gene matches: 8. Per the germline V gene, CDR1 is MNHNY and CDR2 is SVGAGI (reference sequence). The CDR3 spells CASSGQGGGGYTF. Written as DNA, the CDR3 is TGTGCCAGCAGCGGACAGGGCGGCGGCGGCTACACCTTC.

A few counts support this clone. The chain recombines TRBV11-2 with TRBJ1-1; 11 bases match TRBD1. V was pared by 5 bases and J by 0 bases, with 2 bases of the junction left unmatched. This CDR3 has 15 amino acids. CDR1 is SGHAT and CDR2 is FQNNGV in the germline V gene. The CDR3: CASSGTGGMNTEAFF. In DNA form, the CDR3 reads TGTGCCAGCAGCGGGACAGGGGGTATGAACACTGAAGCTTTCTTT.

This clone was recorded only once. The CDR3 sequence: CASSSLAGGSNEQFF. The CDR3 DNA reads TGTGCCAGTAGTTCGTTAGCGGGGGGTAGCAATGAGCAGTTCTTC. This rearrangement joins TRBV19 to TRBJ2-1; 10 bases align to TRBD2. In germline, CDR1 is LNHDA, CDR2 SQIVND (reference sequence). With V trimmed by 5 bases and J by 6 bases, 7 bases remained unmatched. CDR3 length: 15 amino acids. The variable domain in full, completed from reference TRBV19 and TRBJ2-1, reads DGGITQSPKYLFRKEGQNVTLSCEQNLNHDAMYWYRQDPGQGLRLIYYSQIVNDFQKGDIAEGYSVSREKKESFPLTVTSAQKNPTAFYLCASSSLAGGSNEQFFGPGTRLTVL.

Worth noting for this clone: Other DNA sequences in this sample translate to the same CDR3. The chain recombines TRBV9 with TRBJ1-3, with a possible D match to TRBD1 (5 bases). CDR1 is SGDLS, CDR2 YYNGEE, per germline. V was trimmed by 2 bases and J by 4 bases, leaving 10 bases between them. This CDR3 spans 14 amino acids. The CDR3 sequence: CASSVAGQGNTIYF. In DNA, the CDR3 is TGTGCCAGCAGCGTGGCAGGGCAAGGAAACACCATATATTTT.

The chain uses TRBV27 and TRBJ2-3; D might be TRBD2 (6 bases). Trimming took off 6 bases at V and 1 base at J, with 11 bases between the two ends. Germline V gives CDR1 MNHEY, CDR2 SMNVEV (reference sequence). The CDR3 is made up of 14 amino acids. The CDR3 loop is CASSLGLRTDTQYF. The CDR3 DNA sequence: TGTGCCAGCAGCCTGGGACTTCGCACAGATACGCAGTATTTT.

The V gene is TRBV29-1, the J gene TRBJ2-5, with 8 positions matching TRBD1. The end of the DNA aligns better with TRBJ2-7, so the J call may be wrong. Germline-derived CDR1 and CDR2 are SQVTM and ANQGSEA. This CDR3 comprises 13 residues. CDR3 coding DNA: TGCAGCGTTGTCCTGACAGGGGACGACGAGCAGTACTTC. Encoded protein: CSVVLTGDDEQYF.

In this sample, this clone turned up once. The chain is built from TRBV6-1 and TRBJ2-3; D perhaps matches TRBD2 (6 bases). Germline CDR1 and CDR2: MNHNS and SASEGT. This CDR3 region has 14 residues. The V end was cut by 5 bases, the J end by 8 bases, with 17 bases between. The CDR3 region has the DNA TGTGCCAGCAGTCAAGGGACTCAGGGCGCTACGCAGTATTTT. Translating it yields CASSQGTQGATQYF.

This chain links TRBV2 with TRBJ1-3, with D unresolved. CDR3 length equals 15 residues. Germline lookup yields CDR1 SNHLY and CDR2 FYNNEI. V was shortened by 2 bases and J by 6 bases, with 14 bases between the two germline ends. The CDR3 coding sequence is TGTGCCAGCAGTGAACAGCAGAGGACTCTAAACACCATATATTTT. Residues: CASSEQQRTLNTIYF.

V and J are TRBV2 and TRBJ1-5; unclear D gene. CDR1 SNHLY and CDR2 FYNNEI come from the germline V gene. The CDR3 runs to 13 residues. The V end was cut by 6 bases, the J end by 0 bases, with 6 bases between. The CDR3 DNA follows: TGTGCCAGCAGAGGATATAGCAATCAGCCCCAGCATTTT. It codes for CASRGYSNQPQHF.

The chain is built from TRBV9 and TRBJ2-1; tentative D call: TRBD2 (6 bases). V lost 3 bases, J lost 12 bases, and 10 bases lay in between. Germline CDR1 is SGDLS and CDR2 is YYNGEE. There are 11 residues in the CDR3. CDR3 bases: TGTGCCAGCAGCGGGCGGGGAAGGCAGTTCTTC. Translation: CASSGRGRQFF.

The chain combines TRBV5-1 with TRBJ1-1; weak D call: TRBD1 (6 bases). The V gene lost 0 bases and the J gene lost 3 bases, with 12 bases spanning the gap. CDR1 and CDR2 from the germline V gene are SGHRS and YFSETQ. This CDR3 is built from 15 residues. The DNA for the CDR3 is TGCGCCAGCAGCTTGGGGGGGGCAGAGGACACTGAAGCTTTCTTT. Translating gives CASSLGGAEDTEAFF.

The rearrangement links TRBV5-4 to TRBJ2-7; 11 nucleotides agree with TRBD1. CDR1 is SGHNT, CDR2 YYREEE, per germline (reference sequence). CDR3 length: 15 residues. With V trimmed by 4 bases and J by 3 bases, 6 bases remained unmatched. The CDR3 nucleotides are TGTGCCAGCAGCCAGGGGACAGGGGGGATCTACGAGCAGTACTTC. Its protein is CASSQGTGGIYEQYF.

The chain employs TRBV10-2 and TRBJ2-5; 9 bases map to TRBD1. The CDR3 is 13 residues long. Germline V gives CDR1 WSHSY, CDR2 SAAADI. The V segment lost 11 bases and the J segment 5 bases; nucleotides outside the gene matches: 9. The CDR3 sequence: CAGSGQGGETQYF. The DNA for the CDR3 is TGCGCCGGATCGGGACAGGGAGGCGAGACCCAGTACTTC.

This chain links TRBV7-2 with TRBJ2-7; D is possibly TRBD1 (6 bases). Germline CDR1 reads SGHTA; CDR2 reads FQGNSA. CDR3 size: 14 residues. V gave up 3 bases and J gave up 0 bases, with 9 bases separating them. The CDR3 loop reads CASSFTGTSYEQYF. The CDR3 coding sequence is TGTGCCAGCAGCTTTACAGGGACCTCCTACGAGCAGTACTTC.

This clone occurred a few times. The same CDR3 is also encoded by other DNA sequences in this sample. The rearrangement joins TRBV7-6 to TRBJ1-2; 7 positions match TRBD1. CDR1 and CDR2 (germline): SGHVS, FNYEAQ. The CDR3 covers 13 residues. Germline trimming cut 5 bases from V and 2 bases from J; bases unmatched to any gene: 2. CDR3 DNA: TGTGCCAGCAGCCCGACAGGGAACTATGGCTACACCTTC. Translation gives CASSPTGNYGYTF. Full variable domain (rest looked up from reference TRBV7-6 and TRBJ1-2): GAGVSQSPRYKVTKRGQDVALRCDPISGHVSLYWYRQALGQGPEFLTYFNYEAQQDKSGLPNDRFSAERPEGSISTLTIQRTEQRDSAMYRCASSPTGNYGYTFGSGTRLTVV.

This clone has just a few counts. The chain recombines TRBV5-4 with TRBJ2-7; perhaps TRBD2 as D (6 bases). Germline CDR1 is SGHNT and CDR2 is YYREEE (reference sequence). CDR3 length equals 12 residues. Trimming took off 2 bases at V and 7 bases at J, with 10 bases between the two ends. Here the CDR3 DNA reads TGTGCCAGCAGCTTCGGTGCGGGGGAGCAGTACTTC. It encodes CASSFGAGEQYF.

This chain uses TRBV7-2 with TRBJ2-6, with D possibly TRBD2 on 7 matching bases. The CDR3 totals 17 residues. The V and J ends lost 3 bases and 1 base respectively, with 13 bases between them. In germline, CDR1 is SGHTA, CDR2 FQGNSA. CDR3 bases: TGTGCCAGCAGCTTCGCGGGGGCGCATTCTGGGGCCAACGTCCTGACTTTC. Residues: CASSFAGAHSGANVLTF. Looking up the rest from reference TRBV7-2 and TRBJ2-6 gives the full variable domain: GAGVSQSPSNKVTEKGKDVELRCDPISGHTALYWYRQSLGQGLEFLIYFQGNSAPDKSGLPSDRFSAERTGGSVSTLTIQRTQQEDSAVYLCASSFAGAHSGANVLTFGAGSRLTVL.